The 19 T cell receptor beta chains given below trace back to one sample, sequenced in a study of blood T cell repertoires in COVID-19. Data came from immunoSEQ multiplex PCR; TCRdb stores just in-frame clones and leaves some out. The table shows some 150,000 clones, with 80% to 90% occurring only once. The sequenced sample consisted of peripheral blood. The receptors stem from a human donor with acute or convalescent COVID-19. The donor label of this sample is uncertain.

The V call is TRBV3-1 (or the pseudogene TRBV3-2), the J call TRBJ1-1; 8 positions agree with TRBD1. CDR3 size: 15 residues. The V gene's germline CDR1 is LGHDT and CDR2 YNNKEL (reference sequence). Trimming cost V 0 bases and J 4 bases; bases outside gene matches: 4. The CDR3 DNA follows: TGTGCCAGCAGCCAAGAGAGGACAGGGCGCACTGAAGCTTTCTTT. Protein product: CASSQERTGRTEAFF.

CDR3 sequence reads: CASSPDAGSYGYTF. CDR3 DNA sequence: TGTGCCAGCAGCCCCGACGCAGGATCCTATGGCTACACCTTC. The rearrangement uses TRBV2 and TRBJ1-2; D call uncertain. This CDR3 spans 14 amino acids. The germline CDR1 and CDR2 sequences are SNHLY and FYNNEI. V lost 6 bases, J lost 4 bases, and 15 bases lay in between. The full variable domain, its missing parts supplied by reference TRBV2 and TRBJ1-2, is EPEVTQTPSHQVTQMGQEVILRCVPISNHLYFYWYRQILGQKVEFLVSFYNNEISEKSEIFDDQFSVERPDGSNFTLKIRSTKLEDSAMYFCASSPDAGSYGYTFGSGTRLTVV.

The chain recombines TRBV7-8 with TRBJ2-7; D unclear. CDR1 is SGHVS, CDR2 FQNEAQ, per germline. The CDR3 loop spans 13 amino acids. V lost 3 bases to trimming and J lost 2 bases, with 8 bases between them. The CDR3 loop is CASSLYNAYEQYF. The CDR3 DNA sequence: TGTGCCAGCAGCTTGTATAATGCCTACGAGCAGTACTTC.

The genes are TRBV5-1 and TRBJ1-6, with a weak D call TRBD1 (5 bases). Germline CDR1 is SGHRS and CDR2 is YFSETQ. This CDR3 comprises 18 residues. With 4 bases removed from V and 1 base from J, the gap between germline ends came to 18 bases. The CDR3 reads CASSVAGLSRSYNSPLHF. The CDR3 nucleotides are TGCGCCAGCAGCGTCGCGGGACTGTCTCGGTCCTATAATTCACCCCTCCACTTT.

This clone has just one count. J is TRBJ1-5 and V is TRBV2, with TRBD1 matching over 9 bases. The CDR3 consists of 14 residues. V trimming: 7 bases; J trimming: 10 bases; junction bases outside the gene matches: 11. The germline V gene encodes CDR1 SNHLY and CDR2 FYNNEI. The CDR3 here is CASNPGQGILPQHF. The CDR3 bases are TGTGCCAGCAACCCGGGACAGGGAATATTACCCCAGCATTTT.

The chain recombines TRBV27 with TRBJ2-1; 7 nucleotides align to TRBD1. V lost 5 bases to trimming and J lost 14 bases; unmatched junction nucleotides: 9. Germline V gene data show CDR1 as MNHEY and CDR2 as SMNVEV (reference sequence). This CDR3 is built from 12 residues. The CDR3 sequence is CASSPFRQGEFF. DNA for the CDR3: TGTGCCAGCAGTCCCTTTCGACAGGGCGAGTTCTTC.

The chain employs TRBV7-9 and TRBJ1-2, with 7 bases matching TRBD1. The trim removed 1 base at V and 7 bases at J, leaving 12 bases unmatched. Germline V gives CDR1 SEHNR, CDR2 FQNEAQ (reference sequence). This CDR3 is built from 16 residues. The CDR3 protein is CASSLGTGEMGGGYTF. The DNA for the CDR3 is TGTGCCAGCAGCTTAGGAACAGGGGAAATGGGAGGTGGCTACACCTTC.

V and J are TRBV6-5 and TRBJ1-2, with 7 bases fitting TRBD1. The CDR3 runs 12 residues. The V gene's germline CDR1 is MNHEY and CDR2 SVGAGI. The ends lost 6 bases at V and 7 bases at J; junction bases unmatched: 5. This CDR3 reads CASSQDRFGYTF. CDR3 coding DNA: TGTGCCAGCAGCCAGGACAGGTTTGGCTACACCTTC.

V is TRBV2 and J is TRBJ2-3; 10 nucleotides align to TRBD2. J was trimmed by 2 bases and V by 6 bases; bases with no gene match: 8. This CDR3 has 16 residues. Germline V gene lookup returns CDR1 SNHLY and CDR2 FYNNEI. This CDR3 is CASRPLAGAITDTQYF. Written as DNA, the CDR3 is TGTGCCAGCAGGCCCCTAGCGGGGGCAATCACAGATACGCAGTATTTT.

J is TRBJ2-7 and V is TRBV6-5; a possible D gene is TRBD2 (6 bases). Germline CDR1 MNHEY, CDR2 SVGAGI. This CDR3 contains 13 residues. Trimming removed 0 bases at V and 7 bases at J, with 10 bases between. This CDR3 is CASSYSFSGEQYF. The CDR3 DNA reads TGTGCCAGCAGTTACTCCTTCAGCGGGGAGCAGTACTTC.

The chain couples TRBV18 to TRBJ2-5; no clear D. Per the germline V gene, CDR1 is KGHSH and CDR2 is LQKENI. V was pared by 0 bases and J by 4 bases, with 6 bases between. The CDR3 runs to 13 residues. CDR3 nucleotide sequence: TGTGCCAGCTCACCACCCAACAGAGAGACCCAGTACTTC. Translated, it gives CASSPPNRETQYF. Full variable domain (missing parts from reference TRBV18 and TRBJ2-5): NAGVMQNPRHLVRRRGQEARLRCSPMKGHSHVYWYRQLPEEGLKFMVYLQKENIIDESGMPKERFSAEFPKEGPSILRIQQVVRGDSAAYFCASSPPNRETQYFGPGTRLLVL.

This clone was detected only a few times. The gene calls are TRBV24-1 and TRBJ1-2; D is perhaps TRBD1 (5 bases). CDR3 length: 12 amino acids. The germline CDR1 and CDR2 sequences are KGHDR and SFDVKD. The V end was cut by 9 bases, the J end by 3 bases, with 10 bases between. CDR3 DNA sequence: TGTGCCACCGCAGCGGGGGACTATGGCTACACCTTC. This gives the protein CATAAGDYGYTF.

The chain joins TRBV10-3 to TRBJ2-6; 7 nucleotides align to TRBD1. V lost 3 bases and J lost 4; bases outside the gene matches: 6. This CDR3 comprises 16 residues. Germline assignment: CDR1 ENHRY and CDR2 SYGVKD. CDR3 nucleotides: TGTGCCATCAGTGAAGTGACAGGGACCGGGGCCAACGTCCTGACTTTC. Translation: CAISEVTGTGANVLTF.

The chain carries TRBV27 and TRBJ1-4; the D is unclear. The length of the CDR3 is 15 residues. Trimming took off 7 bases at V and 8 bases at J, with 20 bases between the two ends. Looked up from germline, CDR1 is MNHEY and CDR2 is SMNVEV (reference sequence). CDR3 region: CASTPSVSSGEKLFF. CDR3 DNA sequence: TGTGCCAGCACCCCATCCGTTTCGTCGGGGGAAAAACTGTTTTTT.

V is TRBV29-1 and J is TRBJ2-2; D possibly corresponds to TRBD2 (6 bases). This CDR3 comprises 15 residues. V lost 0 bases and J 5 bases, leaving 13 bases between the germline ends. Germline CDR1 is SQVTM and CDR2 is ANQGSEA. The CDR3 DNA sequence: TGCAGCGTTGAAGAGCGGGGATATTTAACCGGGGAGCTGTTTTTT. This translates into CSVEERGYLTGELFF.

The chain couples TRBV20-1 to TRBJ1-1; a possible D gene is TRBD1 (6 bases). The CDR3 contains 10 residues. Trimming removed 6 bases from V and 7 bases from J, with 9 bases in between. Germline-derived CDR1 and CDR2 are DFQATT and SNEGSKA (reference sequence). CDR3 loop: CSAPTGEAFF. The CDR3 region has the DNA TGCAGTGCCCCGACAGGTGAAGCTTTCTTT.

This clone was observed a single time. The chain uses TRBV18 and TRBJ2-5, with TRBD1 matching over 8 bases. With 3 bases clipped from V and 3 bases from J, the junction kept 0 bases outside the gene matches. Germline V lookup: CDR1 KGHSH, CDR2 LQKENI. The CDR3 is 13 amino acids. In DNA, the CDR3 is TGTGCCAGCTCACCGGGACAGGAAGAGACCCAGTACTTC. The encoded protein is CASSPGQEETQYF. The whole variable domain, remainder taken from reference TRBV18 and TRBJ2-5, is NAGVMQNPRHLVRRRGQEARLRCSPMKGHSHVYWYRQLPEEGLKFMVYLQKENIIDESGMPKERFSAEFPKEGPSILRIQQVVRGDSAAYFCASSPGQEETQYFGPGTRLLVL.

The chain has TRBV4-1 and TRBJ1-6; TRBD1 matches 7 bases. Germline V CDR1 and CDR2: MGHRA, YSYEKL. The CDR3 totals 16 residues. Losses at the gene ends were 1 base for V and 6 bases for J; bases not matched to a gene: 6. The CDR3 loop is CASSQAQGGSNSPLHF. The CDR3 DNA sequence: TGCGCCAGCAGCCAAGCCCAGGGGGGTTCTAATTCACCCCTCCACTTT.

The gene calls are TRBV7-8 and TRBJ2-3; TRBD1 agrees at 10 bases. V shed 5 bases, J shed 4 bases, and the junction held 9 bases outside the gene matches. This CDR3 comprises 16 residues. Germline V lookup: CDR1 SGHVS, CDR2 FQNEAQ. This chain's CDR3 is CASSPDRGLRADTQYF. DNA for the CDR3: TGTGCCAGCAGCCCTGACAGGGGGCTTCGTGCAGATACGCAGTATTTT. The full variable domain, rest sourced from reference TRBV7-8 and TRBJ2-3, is GAGVSQSPRYKVAKRGQDVALRCDPISGHVSLFWYQQALGQGPEFLTYFQNEAQLDKSGLPSDRFFAERPEGSVSTLKIQRTQQEDSAVYLCASSPDRGLRADTQYFGPGTRLTVL.